This T cell receptor (beta chain) was identified in a study of T cells after yellow fever vaccination (dated by TCRdb to the late 2010s). A note on the overall study: The SMART-Seq v4 Ultra Low Input RNA kit was used to prepare libraries from fractions with low cell numbers. Bulk TCR alpha and beta repertoires were sequenced longitudinally to track T-cell clones before and after primary and booster YFV17D yellow fever vaccination. The cohort comprised two healthy male donors, one aged 18 to 29 and one aged 30 to 40 years. Bulk PBMC replicates and cell subsets were isolated from blood drawn at multiple timepoints before and after both primary and secondary immunization.

What the work shows at the level of the full study, not this receptor alone: Because the study included only two donors, the extent to which the findings can be generalized is limited. FACS-sorted repertoires could contain abundant contaminating clonotypes from the bulk population, so computational filtering was required. A small share of clonotypes occurred in both CD4 and CD8 compartments, likely arising from convergent recombination. Compared with the primary T-cell response, the secondary T-cell response was faster but weaker, reaching its peak on day 5 rather than on day 15. Most clones expanded after primary vaccination (almost 97% of CD4 and over 80% of CD8) were re-detected after the booster, suggesting that broad memory maintenance occurred.

This specimen's treatment or condition label, interpreted: live attenuated yellow fever vaccine strain. At every blood-draw timepoint, two biological replicates of bulk PBMCs were collected. PBMCs were isolated from peripheral blood using a standard Ficoll-Paque protocol. RNA was extracted with TriZol from bulk PBMCs, CD4 and CD8 fractions, and dextramer-positive and dextramer-negative fractions. As to this clonotype: Its antigen remains unidentified. No qualities accompany the bases; no much larger clone lies one base away.

TCR cDNA was made using 5'RACE template switching, a step that added a universal primer site and unique molecular identifiers. Priming of cDNA synthesis was performed from both the TCR alpha and TCR beta constant segments. Two PCR steps were used to amplify libraries, with sample barcodes and sequencing adapters being added in the second step. Libraries were sequenced on Illumina HiSeq 2500 (2x100 bp) or NovaSeq (2x150 bp). The paper's processing steps were these. Reads were demultiplexed and collapsed into UMI consensus sequences with MIGEC, and V(D)J alignment was performed with MiXCR. Clonotypes responding to the vaccine were identified with edgeR on replicate PBMC samples, with the criteria of FDR below 0.01 and a log2 fold change above 5 up to day 15. Bulk clonotypes were assigned CD4 or CD8 identity according to which sequenced CD4 or CD8 repertoire held them at higher abundance. Using fastp at Q25 and MiXCR, TCRdb reprocessed the public reads and kept productive beta chains. One record per CDR3 amino acid sequence lists the most common genes and DNA. The V and J calls, along with clone size, are taken from TCRdb and not from the paper's own processing. For this sample the table gives some 350,000 distinct CDR3 sequences, of which 11% were detected only once. Roughly 18% of the sample goes to the ten largest clones.

The CDR3 spans 15 residues, from the cysteine through the phenylalanine. This entry keeps only the CDR3 DNA: 45 bases, framed from base 1. Clipping removes 3 bases from V and 4 bases from J, with 11 as the unmatched junction base count. CDR1 and CDR2 were assigned from the germline V gene (reference sequence) as DFQATT and SNEGSKA. Rearrangement joined TRBV20-1 to TRBJ1-1, with 7 bases aligning to TRBD1. Sequences were derived from PBMCs, sampled on the day of the first yellow fever vaccination. This receptor was taken from a man younger than 30 who received the YFV17D yellow fever vaccine. The CDR3 loop reads CSASSDRKATTEAFF. Read as DNA, the sequence is TGCAGTGCTAGTTCGGACAGGAAAGCCACCACTGAAGCTTTCTTT.